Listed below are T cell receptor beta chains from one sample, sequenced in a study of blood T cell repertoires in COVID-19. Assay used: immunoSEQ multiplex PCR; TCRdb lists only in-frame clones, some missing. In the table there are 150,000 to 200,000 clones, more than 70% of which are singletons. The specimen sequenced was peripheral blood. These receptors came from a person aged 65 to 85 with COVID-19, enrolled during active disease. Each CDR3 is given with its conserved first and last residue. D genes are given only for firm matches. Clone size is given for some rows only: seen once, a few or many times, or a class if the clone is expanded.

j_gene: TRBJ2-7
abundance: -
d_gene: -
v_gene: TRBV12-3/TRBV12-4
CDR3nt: TGTGCCAGCACCGTGATAGGGGTCCACGAGCAGTACTTC
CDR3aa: CASTVIGVHEQYF

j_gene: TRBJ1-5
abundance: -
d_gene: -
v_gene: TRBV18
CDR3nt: TGTGCCAGCTCCCCCACAGGAGGCAATCAGCCCCAGCATTTT
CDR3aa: CASSPTGGNQPQHF

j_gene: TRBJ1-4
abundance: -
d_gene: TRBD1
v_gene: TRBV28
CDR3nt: TGTGCCAGCAGTTTTCCGGGACAGGCCACGCGAGAAAAACTGTTTTTT
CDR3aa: CASSFPGQATREKLFF

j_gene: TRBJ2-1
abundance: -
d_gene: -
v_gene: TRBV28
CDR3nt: TGTGCCAGCGCTGGAGATGAGCAGTTCTTC
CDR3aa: CASAGDEQFF

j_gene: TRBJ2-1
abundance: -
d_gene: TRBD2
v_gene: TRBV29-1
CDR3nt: TGCAGCGTTGAAGATCGATATAGCGGGAATGAGCAGTTCTTC
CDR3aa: CSVEDRYSGNEQFF

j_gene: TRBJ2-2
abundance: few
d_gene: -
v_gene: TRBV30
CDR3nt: TGTGCCTGGAATTCTCGCGAAAATCTCGCCGGGGAGCTGTTTTTT
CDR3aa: CAWNSRENLAGELFF

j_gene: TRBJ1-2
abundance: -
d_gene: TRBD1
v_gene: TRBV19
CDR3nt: TGTGCCAGTAGTATAGGGACAGGATCCTATGGCTACACCTTC
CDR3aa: CASSIGTGSYGYTF

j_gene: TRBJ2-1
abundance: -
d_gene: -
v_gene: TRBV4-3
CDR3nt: TGCGCCAGCGGACAGACCAGCTCCTACAATGAGCAGTTCTTC
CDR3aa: CASGQTSSYNEQFF

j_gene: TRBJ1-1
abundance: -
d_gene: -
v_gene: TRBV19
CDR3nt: TGTGCCAGTAGTATACAGGGGTACACTGAAGCTTTCTTT
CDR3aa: CASSIQGYTEAFF

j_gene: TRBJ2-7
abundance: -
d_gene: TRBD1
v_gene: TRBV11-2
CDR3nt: TGTGCCAGCAGCTTGAACAGGGGTTTCTACGAGCAGTACTTC
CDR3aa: CASSLNRGFYEQYF

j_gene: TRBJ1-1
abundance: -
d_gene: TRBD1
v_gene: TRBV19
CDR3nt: TGTGCCAGTAGTTCGGGCCCCGGCAGGGGGCCTGAAGCTTTCTTT
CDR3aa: CASSSGPGRGPEAFF

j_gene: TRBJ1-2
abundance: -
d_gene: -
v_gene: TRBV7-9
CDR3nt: TGTGCCAGCAGCTTAGCCTTAGGGGTGGATGGCTACACCTTC
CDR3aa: CASSLALGVDGYTF

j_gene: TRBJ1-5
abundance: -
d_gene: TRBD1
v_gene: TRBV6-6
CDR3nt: TGTGCCAGCAGGCCAGACAGGGATCTTGGTCAGCCCCAGCATTTT
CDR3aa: CASRPDRDLGQPQHF

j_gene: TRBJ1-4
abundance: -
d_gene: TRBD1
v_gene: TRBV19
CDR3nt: TGTGCCAGTAGTATCACAGGGGATCTGGAAAAACTGTTTTTT
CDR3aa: CASSITGDLEKLFF

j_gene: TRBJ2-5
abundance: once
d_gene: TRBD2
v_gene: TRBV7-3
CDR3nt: TGTGCCAGCAGCTTTTTAGCGGGGGGGCCAGAGACCCAGTACTTC
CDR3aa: CASSFLAGGPETQYF

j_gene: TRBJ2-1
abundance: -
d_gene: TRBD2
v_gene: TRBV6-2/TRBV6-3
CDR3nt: TGTGCCAGCAGTTACGGAACGGGAGGGCCTATCGATGAGCAGTTCTTC
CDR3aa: CASSYGTGGPIDEQFF

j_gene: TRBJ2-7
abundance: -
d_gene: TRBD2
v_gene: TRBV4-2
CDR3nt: TGTGCCAGCAGCCAAGTTGCTAGCGGGAGTGGTGGTGGAGAATACGAGCAGTACTTC
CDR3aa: CASSQVASGSGGGEYEQYF

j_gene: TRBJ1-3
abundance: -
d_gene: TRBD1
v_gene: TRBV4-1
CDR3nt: TGCGCCAGCAGCCCCGGGACAGGAGATAGCACCATATATTTT
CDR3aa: CASSPGTGDSTIYF

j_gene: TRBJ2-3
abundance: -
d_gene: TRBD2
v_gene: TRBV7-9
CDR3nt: TGTGCCAGCAGCACCCGGGACTACACAGATACGCAGTATTTT
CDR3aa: CASSTRDYTDTQYF

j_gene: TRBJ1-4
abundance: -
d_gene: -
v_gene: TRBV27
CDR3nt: TGTGCCAGCAGTTTACTGCCGGGGGAAAAACTGTTTTTT
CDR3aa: CASSLLPGEKLFF

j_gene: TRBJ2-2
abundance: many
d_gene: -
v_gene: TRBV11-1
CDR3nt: TGTGCCAGCAGCTCGAACCGGGACTGGAACACCGGGGAGCTGTTTTTT
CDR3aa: CASSSNRDWNTGELFF

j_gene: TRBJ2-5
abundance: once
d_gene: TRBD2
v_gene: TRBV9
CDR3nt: TGTGCCAGCAGCACCGGGACTAGCGGGCTTCAAGAGACCCAGTACTTC
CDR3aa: CASSTGTSGLQETQYF

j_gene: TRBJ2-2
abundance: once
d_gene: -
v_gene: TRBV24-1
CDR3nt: TGTGCCACCAGTGATTTAGGCGGCCCTCGGGGGAACACCGGGGAGCTGTTTTTT
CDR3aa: CATSDLGGPRGNTGELFF

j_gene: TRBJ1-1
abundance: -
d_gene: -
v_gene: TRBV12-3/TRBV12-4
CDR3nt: TGTGCCAGCAGTCGACAGGCACGCACTGAAGCTTTCTTT
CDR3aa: CASSRQARTEAFF

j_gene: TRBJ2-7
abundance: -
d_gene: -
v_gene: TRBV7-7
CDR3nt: TGTGCCAGCAGCGTGGGCAGGCCCTACGAGCAGTACTTC
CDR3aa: CASSVGRPYEQYF

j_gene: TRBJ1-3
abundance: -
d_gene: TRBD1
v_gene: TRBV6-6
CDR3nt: TGTGCCAGCAGCCACCCTCTCCGGACAGGTGGAAACACCATATATTTT
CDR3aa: CASSHPLRTGGNTIYF

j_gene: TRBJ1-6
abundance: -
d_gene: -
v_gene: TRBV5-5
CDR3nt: TGTGCCAGCAGCTTAGTTGGAGGGGCCGATTTTAATTCACCCCTCCACTTT
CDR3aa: CASSLVGGADFNSPLHF

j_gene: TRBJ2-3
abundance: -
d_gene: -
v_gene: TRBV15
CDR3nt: TGTGCCACCAGCAGAACGGGAGTCGGCACAGATACGCAGTATTTT
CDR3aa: CATSRTGVGTDTQYF

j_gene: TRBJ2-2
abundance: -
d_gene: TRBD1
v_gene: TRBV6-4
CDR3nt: TGTGCCAGCAGTATCGGACAGGGGGGCACCGGGGAGCTGTTTTTT
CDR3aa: CASSIGQGGTGELFF